This T cell receptor beta chain was documented in a study of patients and donors after allogeneic stem cell transplantation. TCRdb re-called the RT-PCR reads through MiXCR, storing one row per CDR3 protein. Among over 150,000 distinct CDR3 sequences listed, 41% were seen once. On this clonotype itself: Mismatch with germline at one junction end may stem from a read error.

Germline V gene lookup returns CDR1 LGHNA and CDR2 YSLEER. The CDR3 spans 13 residues. This sequence originates from a human donor who was either an allogeneic HSCT recipient or a stem cell or donor lymphocyte infusion donor (not recorded which). It is not recorded whose cells these are; they may come from a transplant donor. Sequencing was done on a sample of blood, either unsorted or a sorted T cell fraction (not recorded which). The rearrangement joins TRBV4-3 to TRBJ1-1; 7 nucleotides match TRBD1. The DNA of the CDR3 is TGCGCCAGCAGCCAAGATTACAGGGGCGTGTTTGTCTTT. Translated, it gives CASSQDYRGVFVF.